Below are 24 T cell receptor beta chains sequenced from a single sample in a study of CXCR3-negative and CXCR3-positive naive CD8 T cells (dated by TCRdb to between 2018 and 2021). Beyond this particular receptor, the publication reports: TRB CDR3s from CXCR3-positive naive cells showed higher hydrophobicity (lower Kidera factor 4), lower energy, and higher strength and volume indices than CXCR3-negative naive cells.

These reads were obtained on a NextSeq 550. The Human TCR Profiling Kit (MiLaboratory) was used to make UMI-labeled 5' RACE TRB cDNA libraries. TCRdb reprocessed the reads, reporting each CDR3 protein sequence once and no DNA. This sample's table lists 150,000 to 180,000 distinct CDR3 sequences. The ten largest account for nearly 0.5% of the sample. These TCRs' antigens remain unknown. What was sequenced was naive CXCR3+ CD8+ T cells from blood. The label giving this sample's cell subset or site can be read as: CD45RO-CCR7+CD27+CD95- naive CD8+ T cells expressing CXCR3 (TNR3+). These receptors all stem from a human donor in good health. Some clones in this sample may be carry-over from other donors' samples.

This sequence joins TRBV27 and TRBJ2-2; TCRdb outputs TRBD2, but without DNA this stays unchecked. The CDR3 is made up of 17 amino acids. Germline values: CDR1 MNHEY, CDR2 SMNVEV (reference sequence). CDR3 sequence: CASSLLTSGANTGELFF.

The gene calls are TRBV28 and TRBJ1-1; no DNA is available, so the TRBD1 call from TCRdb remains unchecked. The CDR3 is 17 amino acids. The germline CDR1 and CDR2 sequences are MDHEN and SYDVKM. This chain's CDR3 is CASSLSGMRTQNTEAFF.

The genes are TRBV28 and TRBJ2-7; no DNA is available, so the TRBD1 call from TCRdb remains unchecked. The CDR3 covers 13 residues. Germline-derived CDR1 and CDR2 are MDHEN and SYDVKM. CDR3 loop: CASPWDRSYEQYF.

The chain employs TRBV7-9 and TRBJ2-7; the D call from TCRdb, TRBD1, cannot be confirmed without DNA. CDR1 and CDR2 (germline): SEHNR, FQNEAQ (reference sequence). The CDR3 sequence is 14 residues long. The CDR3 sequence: CASSLANRDHEQYF.

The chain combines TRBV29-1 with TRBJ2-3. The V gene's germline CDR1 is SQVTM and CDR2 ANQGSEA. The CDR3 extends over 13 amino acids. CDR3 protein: CSVEGTSGNTQYF.

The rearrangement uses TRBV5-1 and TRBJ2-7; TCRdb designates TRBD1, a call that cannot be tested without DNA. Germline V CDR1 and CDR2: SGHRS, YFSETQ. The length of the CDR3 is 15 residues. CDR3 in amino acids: CASSLAGTGSYEQYF. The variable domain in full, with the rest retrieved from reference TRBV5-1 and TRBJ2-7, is KAGVTQTPRYLIKTRGQQVTLSCSPISGHRSVSWYQQTPGQGLQFLFEYFSETQRNKGNFPGRFSGRQFSNSRSEMNVSTLELGDSALYLCASSLAGTGSYEQYFGPGTRLTVT.

CDR3 protein: CASSPLAGGPDTQYF. The chain is built from TRBV7-9 and TRBJ2-3; no DNA is available, so the TRBD2 call from TCRdb remains unchecked. CDR3 length: 15 residues. The germline CDR1 and CDR2 sequences are SEHNR and FQNEAQ (reference sequence).

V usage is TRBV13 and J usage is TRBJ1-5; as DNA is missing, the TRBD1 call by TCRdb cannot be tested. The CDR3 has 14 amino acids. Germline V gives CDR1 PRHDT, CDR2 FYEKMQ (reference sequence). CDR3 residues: CASSSQGVLQPQHF.

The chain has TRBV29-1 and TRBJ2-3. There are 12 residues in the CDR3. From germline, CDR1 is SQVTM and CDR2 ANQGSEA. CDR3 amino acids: CSVSNSPDTQYF.

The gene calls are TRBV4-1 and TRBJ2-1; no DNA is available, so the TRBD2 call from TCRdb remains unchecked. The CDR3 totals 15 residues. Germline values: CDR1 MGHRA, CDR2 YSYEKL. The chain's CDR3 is CASSPGTSGLNEQFF.

The CDR3 region is CASSWQLMSDEQYF. The chain carries TRBV5-1 and TRBJ2-7. In germline, CDR1 is SGHRS, CDR2 YFSETQ. The CDR3 totals 14 residues.

Here the CDR3 reads CASSQDSGEQFF. The V and J genes are TRBV4-1 and TRBJ2-1; TCRdb proposes TRBD2, but this gene call is untestable without DNA. Germline CDR1 and CDR2: MGHRA and YSYEKL. The CDR3 length is 12 residues.

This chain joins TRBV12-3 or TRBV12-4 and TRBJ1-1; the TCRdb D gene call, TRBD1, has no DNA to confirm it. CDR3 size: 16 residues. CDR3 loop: CASSFPFSGTNTEAFF.

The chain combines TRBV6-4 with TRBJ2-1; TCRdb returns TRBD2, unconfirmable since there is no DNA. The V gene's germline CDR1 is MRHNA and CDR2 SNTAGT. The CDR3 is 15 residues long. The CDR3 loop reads CASRDPGPPGNEQFF.

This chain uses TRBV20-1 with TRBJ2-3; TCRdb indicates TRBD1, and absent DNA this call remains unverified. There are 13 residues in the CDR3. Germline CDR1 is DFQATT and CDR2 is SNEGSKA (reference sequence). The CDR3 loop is CSAEAGEGDTQYF.

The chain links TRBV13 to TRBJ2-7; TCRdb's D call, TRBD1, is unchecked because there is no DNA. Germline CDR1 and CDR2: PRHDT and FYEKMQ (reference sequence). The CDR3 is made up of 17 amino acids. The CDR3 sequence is CASSLGLAGESSYEQYF.

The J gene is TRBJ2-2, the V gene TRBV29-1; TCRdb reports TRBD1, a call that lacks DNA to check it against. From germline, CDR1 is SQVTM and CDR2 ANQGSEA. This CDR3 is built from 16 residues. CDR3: CSVEPTGDSNTGELFF.

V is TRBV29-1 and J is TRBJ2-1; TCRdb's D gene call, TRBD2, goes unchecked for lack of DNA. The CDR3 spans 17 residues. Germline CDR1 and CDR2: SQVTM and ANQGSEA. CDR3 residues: CSVETGTSGGSYNEQFF.

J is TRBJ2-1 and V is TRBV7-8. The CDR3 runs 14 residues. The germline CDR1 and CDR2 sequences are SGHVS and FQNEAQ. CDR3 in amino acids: CASSLFIVFNEQFF.

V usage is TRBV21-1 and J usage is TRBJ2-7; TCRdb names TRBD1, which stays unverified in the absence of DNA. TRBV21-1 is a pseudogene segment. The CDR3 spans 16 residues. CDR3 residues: CASSKPRDRGDHEQYF.

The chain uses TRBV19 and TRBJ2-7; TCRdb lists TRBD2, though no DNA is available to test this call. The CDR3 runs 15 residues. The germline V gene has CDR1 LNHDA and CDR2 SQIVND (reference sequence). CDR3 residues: CASSPSFGGSYEQYF.

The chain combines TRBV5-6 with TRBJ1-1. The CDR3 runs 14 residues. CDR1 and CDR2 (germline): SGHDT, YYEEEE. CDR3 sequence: CASSFDIRNTEAFF.

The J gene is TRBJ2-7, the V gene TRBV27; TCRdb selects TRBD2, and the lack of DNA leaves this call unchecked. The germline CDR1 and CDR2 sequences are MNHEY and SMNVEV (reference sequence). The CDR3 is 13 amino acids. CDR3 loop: CASSLGRDYEQYF.

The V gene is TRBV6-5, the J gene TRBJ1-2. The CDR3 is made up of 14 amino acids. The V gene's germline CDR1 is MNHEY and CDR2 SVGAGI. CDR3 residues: CASSYGRPGDGYTF.